This TCR beta chain was obtained from a study of cytomegalovirus exposure and HLA in healthy donors. Profiling relied on immunoSEQ multiplex PCR, and the TCRdb table lists in-frame clones only, not all of them. This table holds tens of thousands of clones, over 75% found once. General study results and limits: A later analysis found first-cohort TCR clusters tended to co-occur in the 120 or so validation repertoires. Most TCR sequences were rare, but some public TCRs occurred in many donors.

Comment on this clone: Its antigen is as yet unknown.

The study drew the donors from its approximately 110-subject validation cohort, separate from the approximately 690-subject first cohort. V dropped 0 bases and J dropped 1 base, with 10 bases sitting between them. The CDR3 covers 15 residues. The germline gives CDR1 SGHAT, CDR2 FQNNGV. The sequencing sample was made of PBMCs. This receptor was obtained from a woman aged 25 to 45 in good health and CMV-seronegative. The genes are TRBV11-2 and TRBJ2-7; D unclear. CDR3 residues: CASSLEVGVSYEQYF. The CDR3 DNA reads as TGTGCCAGCAGCTTAGAGGTCGGAGTTTCCTACGAGCAGTACTTC.